This TCR beta chain is from a study of identical twins' blood T cells. TCRdb re-analysed the 5' RACE reads in MiXCR, keeping a single row per CDR3 protein. Among roughly 340,000 distinct CDR3 sequences listed, approximately 30% were seen once. Looked up from germline, CDR1 is MNHEY and CDR2 is SVGEGT. Trimming stripped 1 base from V and 8 bases from J, with 15 bases between. The CDR3 is made up of 15 amino acids. The sample holds many counts of this clonotype. The sequenced material came from PBMCs. V is TRBV6-2 or TRBV6-3 and J is TRBJ2-1; D unresolved. This receptor was identified in a woman aged 18 to 55 in good health. This chain's CDR3 is CASSYFGGLSDEQFF. CDR3 in DNA: TGTGCCAGCAGTTACTTCGGCGGTCTATCGGATGAGCAGTTCTTC.